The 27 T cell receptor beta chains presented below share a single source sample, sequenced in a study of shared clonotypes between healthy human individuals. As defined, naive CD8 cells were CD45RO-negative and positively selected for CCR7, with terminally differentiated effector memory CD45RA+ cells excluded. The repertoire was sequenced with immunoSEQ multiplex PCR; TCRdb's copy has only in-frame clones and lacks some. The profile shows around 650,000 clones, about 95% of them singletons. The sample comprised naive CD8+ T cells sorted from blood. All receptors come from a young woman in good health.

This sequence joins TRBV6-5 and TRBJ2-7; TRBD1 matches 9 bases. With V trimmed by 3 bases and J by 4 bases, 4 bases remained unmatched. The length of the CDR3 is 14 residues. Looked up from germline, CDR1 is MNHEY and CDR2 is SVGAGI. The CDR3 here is CASSYGDREYEQYF. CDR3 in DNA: TGTGCCAGCAGTTATGGGGACAGGGAGTACGAGCAGTACTTC.

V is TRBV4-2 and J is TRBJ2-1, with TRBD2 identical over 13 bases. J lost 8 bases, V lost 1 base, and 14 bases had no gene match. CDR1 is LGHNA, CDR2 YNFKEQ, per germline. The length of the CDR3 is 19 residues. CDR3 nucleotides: TGTGCCAGCAGCCAAGTCGAGGGCCCCGGGACTAGCGGGATATATGAGCAGTTCTTC. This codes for CASSQVEGPGTSGIYEQFF.

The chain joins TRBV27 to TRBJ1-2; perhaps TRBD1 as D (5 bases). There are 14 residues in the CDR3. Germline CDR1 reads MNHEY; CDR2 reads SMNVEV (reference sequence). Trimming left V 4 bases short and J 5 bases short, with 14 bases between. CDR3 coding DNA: TGTGCCAGCAGTTCTCGGGACGGATCATATGGCTACACCTTC. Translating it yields CASSSRDGSYGYTF.

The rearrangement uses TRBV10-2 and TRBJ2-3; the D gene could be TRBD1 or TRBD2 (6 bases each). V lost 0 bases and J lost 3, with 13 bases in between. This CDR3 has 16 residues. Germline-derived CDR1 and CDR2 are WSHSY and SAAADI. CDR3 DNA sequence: TGCGCCAGCAGTGAGTCTGTCTGGGGGGCGACAGATACGCAGTATTTT. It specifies CASSESVWGATDTQYF.

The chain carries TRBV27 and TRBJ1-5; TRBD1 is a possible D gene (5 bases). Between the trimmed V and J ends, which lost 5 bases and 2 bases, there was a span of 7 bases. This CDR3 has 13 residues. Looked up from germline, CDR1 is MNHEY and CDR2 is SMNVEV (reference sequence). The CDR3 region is CASSPQGNQPQHF. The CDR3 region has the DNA TGTGCCAGCAGTCCACAGGGCAATCAGCCCCAGCATTTT.

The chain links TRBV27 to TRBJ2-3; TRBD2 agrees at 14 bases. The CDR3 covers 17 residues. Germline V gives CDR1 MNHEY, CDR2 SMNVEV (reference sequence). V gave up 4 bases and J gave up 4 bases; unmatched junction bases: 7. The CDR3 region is CASSSSGLAGAPDTQYF. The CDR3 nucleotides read TGTGCCAGCAGTTCATCGGGACTAGCGGGAGCACCAGATACGCAGTATTTT.

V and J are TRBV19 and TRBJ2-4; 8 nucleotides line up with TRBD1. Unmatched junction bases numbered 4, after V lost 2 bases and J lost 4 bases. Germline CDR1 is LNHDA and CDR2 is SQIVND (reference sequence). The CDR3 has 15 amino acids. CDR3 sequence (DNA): TGTGCCAGTAGTATAACAGGGGGTTTTAAAAACATTCAGTACTTC. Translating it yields CASSITGGFKNIQYF.

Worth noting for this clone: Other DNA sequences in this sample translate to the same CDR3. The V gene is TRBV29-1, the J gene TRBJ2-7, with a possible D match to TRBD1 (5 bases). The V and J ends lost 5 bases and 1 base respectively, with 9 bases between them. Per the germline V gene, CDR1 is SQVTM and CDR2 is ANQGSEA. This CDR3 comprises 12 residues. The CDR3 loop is CSVSSGSYEQYF. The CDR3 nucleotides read TGCAGCGTTTCCTCAGGGTCCTACGAGCAGTACTTC.

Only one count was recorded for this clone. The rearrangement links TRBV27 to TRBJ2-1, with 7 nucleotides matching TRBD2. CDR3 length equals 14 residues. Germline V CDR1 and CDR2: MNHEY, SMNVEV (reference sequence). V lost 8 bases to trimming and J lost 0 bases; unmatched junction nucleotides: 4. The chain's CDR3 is CASGGGSSYNEQFF. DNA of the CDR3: TGTGCCAGCGGCGGCGGGAGCTCCTACAATGAGCAGTTCTTC.

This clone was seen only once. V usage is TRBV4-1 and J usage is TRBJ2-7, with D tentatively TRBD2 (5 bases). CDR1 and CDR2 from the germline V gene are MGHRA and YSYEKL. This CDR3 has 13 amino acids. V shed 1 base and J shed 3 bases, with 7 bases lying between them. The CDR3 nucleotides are TGCGCCAGCAGCCAAGCCGACTACTACGAGCAGTACTTC. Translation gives CASSQADYYEQYF.

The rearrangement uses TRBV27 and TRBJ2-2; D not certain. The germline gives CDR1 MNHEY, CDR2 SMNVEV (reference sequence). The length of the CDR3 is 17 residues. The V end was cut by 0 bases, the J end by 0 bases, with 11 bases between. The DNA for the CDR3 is TGTGCCAGCAGTTTATCGATCCTTTTCGCGAACACCGGGGAGCTGTTTTTT. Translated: CASSLSILFANTGELFF.

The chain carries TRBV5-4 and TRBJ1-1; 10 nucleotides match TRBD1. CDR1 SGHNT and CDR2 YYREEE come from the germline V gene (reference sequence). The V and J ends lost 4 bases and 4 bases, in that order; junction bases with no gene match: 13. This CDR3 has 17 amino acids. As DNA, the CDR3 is TGTGCCAGCAGCATGGAGACAGGGGGCGCGGTAGGCACTGAAGCTTTCTTT. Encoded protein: CASSMETGGAVGTEAFF.

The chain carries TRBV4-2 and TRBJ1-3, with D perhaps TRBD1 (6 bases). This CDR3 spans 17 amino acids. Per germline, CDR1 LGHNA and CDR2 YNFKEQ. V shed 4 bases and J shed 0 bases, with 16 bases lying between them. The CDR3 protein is CASSRGAWGASGNTIYF. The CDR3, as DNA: TGTGCCAGCAGCCGAGGGGCCTGGGGGGCCTCTGGAAACACCATATATTTT.

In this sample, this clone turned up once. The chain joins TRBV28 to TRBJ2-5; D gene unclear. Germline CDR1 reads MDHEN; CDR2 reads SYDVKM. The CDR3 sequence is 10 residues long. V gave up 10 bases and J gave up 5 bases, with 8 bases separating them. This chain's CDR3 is CATHSETQYF. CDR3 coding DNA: TGTGCCACCCACTCGGAGACCCAGTACTTC. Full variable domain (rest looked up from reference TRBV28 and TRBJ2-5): DVKVTQSSRYLVKRTGEKVFLECVQDMDHENMFWYRQDPGLGLRLIYFSYDVKMKEKGDIPEGYSVSREKKERFSLILESASTNQTSMYLCATHSETQYFGPGTRLLVL.

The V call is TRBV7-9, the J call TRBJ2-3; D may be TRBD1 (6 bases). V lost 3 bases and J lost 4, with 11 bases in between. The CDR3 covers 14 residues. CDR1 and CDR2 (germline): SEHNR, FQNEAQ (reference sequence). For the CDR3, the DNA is TGTGCCAGCAGCTTCGTACAGGGCGCAGATACGCAGTATTTT. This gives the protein CASSFVQGADTQYF.

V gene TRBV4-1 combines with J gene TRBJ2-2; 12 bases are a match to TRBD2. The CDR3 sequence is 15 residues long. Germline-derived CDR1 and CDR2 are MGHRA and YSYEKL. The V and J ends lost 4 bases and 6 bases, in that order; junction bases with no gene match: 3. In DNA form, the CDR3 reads TGCGCCAGCAGCCCCAGACTAGCGGGAGCCGGGGAGCTGTTTTTT. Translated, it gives CASSPRLAGAGELFF.

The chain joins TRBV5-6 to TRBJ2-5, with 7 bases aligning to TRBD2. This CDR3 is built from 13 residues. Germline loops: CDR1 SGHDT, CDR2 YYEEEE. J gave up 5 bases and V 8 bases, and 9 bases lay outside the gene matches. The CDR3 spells CASDSGNGETQYF. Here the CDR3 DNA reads TGTGCCAGTGACAGCGGGAATGGCGAGACCCAGTACTTC. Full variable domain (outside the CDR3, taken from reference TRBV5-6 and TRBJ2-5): DAGVTQSPTHLIKTRGQQVTLRCSPKSGHDTVSWYQQALGQGPQFIFQYYEEEERQRGNFPDRFSGHQFPNYSSELNVNALLLGDSALYLCASDSGNGETQYFGPGTRLLVL.

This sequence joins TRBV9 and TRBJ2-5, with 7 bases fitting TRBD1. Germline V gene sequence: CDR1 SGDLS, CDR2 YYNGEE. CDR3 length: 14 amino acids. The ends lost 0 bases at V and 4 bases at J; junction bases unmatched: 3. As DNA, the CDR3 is TGTGCCAGCAGCGTAGTAGGGGGCGGAGAGACCCAGTACTTC. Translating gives CASSVVGGGETQYF.

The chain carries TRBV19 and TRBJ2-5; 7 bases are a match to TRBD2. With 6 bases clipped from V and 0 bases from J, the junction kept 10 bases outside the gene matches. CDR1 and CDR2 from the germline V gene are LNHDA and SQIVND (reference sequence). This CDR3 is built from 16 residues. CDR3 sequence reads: CASSSSLAVYQETQYF. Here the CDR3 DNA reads TGTGCCAGTAGCTCTAGCCTAGCGGTTTACCAAGAGACCCAGTACTTC.

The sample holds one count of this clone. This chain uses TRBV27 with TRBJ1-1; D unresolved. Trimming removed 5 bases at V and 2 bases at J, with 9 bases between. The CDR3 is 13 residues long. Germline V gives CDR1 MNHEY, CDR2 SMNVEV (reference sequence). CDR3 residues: CASSVSRNTEAFF. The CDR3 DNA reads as TGTGCCAGCAGTGTCTCGAGAAACACTGAAGCTTTCTTT.

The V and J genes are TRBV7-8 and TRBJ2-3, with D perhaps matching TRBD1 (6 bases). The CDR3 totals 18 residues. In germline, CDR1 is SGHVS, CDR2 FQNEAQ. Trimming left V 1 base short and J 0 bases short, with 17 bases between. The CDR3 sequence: CASSLERRTVPSTDTQYF. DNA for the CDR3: TGTGCCAGCAGCTTAGAGAGGAGGACAGTCCCCAGCACAGATACGCAGTATTTT. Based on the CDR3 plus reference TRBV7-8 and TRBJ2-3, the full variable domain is GAGVSQSPRYKVAKRGQDVALRCDPISGHVSLFWYQQALGQGPEFLTYFQNEAQLDKSGLPSDRFFAERPEGSVSTLKIQRTQQEDSAVYLCASSLERRTVPSTDTQYFGPGTRLTVL.

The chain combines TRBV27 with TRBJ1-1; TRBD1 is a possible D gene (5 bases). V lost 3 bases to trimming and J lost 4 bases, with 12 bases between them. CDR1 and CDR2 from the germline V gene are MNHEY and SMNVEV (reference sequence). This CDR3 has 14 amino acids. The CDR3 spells CASSLYQGGTEAFF. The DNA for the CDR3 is TGTGCCAGCAGTTTGTACCAGGGTGGCACTGAAGCTTTCTTT.

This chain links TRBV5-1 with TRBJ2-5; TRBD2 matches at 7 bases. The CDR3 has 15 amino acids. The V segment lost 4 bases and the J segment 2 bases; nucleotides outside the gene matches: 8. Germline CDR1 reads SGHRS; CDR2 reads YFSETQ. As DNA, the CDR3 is TGCGCCAGCAGCCCGGCAGTGCGGGGGCAAGAGACCCAGTACTTC. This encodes CASSPAVRGQETQYF.

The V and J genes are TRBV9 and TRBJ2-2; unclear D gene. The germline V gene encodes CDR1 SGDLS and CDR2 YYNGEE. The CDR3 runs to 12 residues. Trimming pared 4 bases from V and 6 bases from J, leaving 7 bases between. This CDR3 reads CASSSRPGELFF. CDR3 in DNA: TGTGCCAGCAGCTCCCGCCCCGGGGAGCTGTTTTTT.

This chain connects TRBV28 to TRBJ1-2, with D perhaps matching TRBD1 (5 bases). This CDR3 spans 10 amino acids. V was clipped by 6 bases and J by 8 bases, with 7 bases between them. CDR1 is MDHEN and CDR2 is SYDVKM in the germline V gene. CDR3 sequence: CASRGHGYTF. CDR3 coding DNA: TGTGCCAGCAGGGGGCACGGCTACACCTTC.

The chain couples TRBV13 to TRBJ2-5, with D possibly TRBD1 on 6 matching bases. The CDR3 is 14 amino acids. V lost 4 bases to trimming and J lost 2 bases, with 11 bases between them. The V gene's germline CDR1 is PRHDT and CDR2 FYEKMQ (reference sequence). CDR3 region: CASSSDRKQETQYF. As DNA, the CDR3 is TGTGCCAGCAGCTCGGACAGAAAACAAGAGACCCAGTACTTC.

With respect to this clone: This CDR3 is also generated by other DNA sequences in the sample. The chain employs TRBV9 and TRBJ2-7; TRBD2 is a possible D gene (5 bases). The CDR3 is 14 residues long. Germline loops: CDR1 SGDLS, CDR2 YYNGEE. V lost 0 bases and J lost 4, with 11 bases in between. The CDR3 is CASSVGGGGYEQYF. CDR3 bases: TGTGCCAGCAGCGTAGGAGGAGGAGGTTACGAGCAGTACTTC.